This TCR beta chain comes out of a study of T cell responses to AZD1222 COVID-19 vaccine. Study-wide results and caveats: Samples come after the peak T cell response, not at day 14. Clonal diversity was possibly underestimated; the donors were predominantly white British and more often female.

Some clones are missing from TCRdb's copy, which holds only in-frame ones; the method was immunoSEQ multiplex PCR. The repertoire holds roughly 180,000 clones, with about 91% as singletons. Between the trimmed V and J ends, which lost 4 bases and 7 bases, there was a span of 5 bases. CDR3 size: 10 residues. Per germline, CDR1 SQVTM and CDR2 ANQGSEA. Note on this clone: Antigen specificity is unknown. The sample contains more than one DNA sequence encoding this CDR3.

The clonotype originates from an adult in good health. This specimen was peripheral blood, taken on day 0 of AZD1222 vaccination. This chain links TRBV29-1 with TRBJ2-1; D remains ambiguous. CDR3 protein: CSVAENEQFF. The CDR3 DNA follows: TGCAGCGTTGCTGAGAATGAGCAGTTCTTC.